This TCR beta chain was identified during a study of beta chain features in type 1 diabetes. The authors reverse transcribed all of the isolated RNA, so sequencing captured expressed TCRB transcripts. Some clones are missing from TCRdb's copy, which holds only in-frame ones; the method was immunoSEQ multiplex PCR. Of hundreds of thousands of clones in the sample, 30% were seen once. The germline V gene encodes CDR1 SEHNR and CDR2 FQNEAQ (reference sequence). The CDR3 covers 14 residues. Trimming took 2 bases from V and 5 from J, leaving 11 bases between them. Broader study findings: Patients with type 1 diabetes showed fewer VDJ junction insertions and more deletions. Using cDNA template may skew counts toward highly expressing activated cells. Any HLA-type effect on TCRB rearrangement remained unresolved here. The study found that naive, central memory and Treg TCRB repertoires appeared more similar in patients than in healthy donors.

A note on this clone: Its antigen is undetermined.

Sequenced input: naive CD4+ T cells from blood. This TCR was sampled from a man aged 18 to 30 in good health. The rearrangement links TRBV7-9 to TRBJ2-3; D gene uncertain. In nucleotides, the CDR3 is TGTGCCAGCAGCTTAAGTGTTTTGGGAGATACGCAGTATTTT. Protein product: CASSLSVLGDTQYF.